This TCR beta chain was sequenced in a study of shared T cell receptors in the human thymus. Clones were read by immunoSEQ multiplex PCR, and TCRdb kept only the in-frame ones, dropping some. Altogether about 660,000 clones are present, more than 75% being singletons, with the ten largest covering approximately 0.01%. From germline, CDR1 is KGHSH and CDR2 LQKENI. Trimming removed 6 bases from V and 9 bases from J, with 15 bases in between. CDR3 length: 13 amino acids. This same sample was also part of a study on human thymus T cells. That report notes: Congenital heart defects were the reason for the corrective surgery that the donors, healthy Finnish infants, were having. Resections from corrective heart surgery provided thymus tissue.

V gene TRBV18 combines with J gene TRBJ1-5, with D perhaps matching TRBD1 (5 bases). The specimen was thymocytes. This TCR was sampled from a boy in the first two years of life with a congenital heart defect. The CDR3 DNA sequence: TGTGCCAGCTCGGTTGACAGTTCCTGGCCCCAGCATTTT. It codes for CASSVDSSWPQHF.